This T cell receptor beta chain was recorded in a study of blood T cell repertoires in COVID-19. Study-level background: The samples span acute and convalescent COVID-19 from the United States, Italy and Spain. Sources were T cells, B-cell-depleted T cells, or PBMCs; the material itself was cDNA or gDNA.

Under the authors' procedure: From reference gene primer amplification, estimates of nucleated cell counts were derived. TCRdb keeps only in-frame clones here, not all; method: immunoSEQ multiplex PCR. That table gives V, J and clone size, and the DNA gave D and trimming. The sample has about 45,000 clones; approximately 85% are singletons. V trimming: 7 bases; J trimming: 5 bases; junction bases outside the gene matches: 13. This CDR3 is 15 amino acids long. Germline CDR1 reads SGDLS; CDR2 reads YYNGEE. This chain links TRBV9 with TRBJ2-3; 7 positions agree with TRBD1. The sequence came from a woman older than 75 with acute or convalescent COVID-19. Sequenced: peripheral blood. The CDR3 sequence is CASAELDRWEDTQYF. The CDR3 bases are TGTGCCAGCGCCGAACTGGACAGGTGGGAAGATACGCAGTATTTT.